This TCR beta chain was obtained from a study of beta chain features in type 1 diabetes. Study-level results: PCR may have favored shorter templates equally in patients and controls.

This CDR3 spans 15 amino acids. CDR1 is SGHVS, CDR2 FQNEAQ, per germline. V shed 2 bases, J shed 3 bases, and the junction held 4 bases outside the gene matches. This clone was observed a handful of times. What it recognizes is unknown. Sequenced material consisted of expressed TCRB transcripts (all of the isolated RNA was reverse transcribed). About 3.57 million reads were obtained on average from naive, central memory and regulatory T cell samples. Sequencing used immunoSEQ multiplex PCR; TCRdb keeps in-frame clones, though not all of them. This table has over 500,000 clones, roughly 15% appearing once.

The sequence came from a man between 18 and 35 years old in good health. Sequenced: naive CD4+ T cells from blood. The genes are TRBV7-8 and TRBJ2-1; TRBD2 matches at 7 bases. The CDR3 nucleotides read TGTGCCAGCAGCTTAAGGCGGGGGATCTACAATGAGCAGTTCTTC. This translates into CASSLRRGIYNEQFF.